Listed below are T cell receptor beta chains from one sample, sequenced in a study of regulatory T cells in long-lasting Graves disease. MiXCR, run by TCRdb on the multiplex PCR reads, gives a single entry per CDR3 protein. The sample carries fewer than 550,000 distinct CDR3 sequences, 15% to 20% recorded once. This sample was shared with a second study, whose subject was T cells in Graves' hyperthyroidism and ophthalmopathy.

The starting material was peripheral blood mononuclear cells (PBMCs), obtained at new diagnosis, from a patient treated with antithyroid drugs. Receptors originate from a woman in her forties or fifties with Graves disease. Both conserved end residues are part of each CDR3. A D gene is named only where the DNA matches it firmly. Clone size is stated in some rows and not others, as once, few, many or a class when expanded.

>.|few|TRBJ2-1|TRBV28
CASSSRVGYNEQFF
TGTGCCAGCAGTTCCAGGGTGGGGTACAATGAGCAGTTCTTC
>TRBD1|many|TRBJ1-4|TRBV2
CASSDGQAEKLFF
TGTGCCAGCAGCGACGGACAGGCGGAAAAACTGTTTTTT
>.|few|TRBJ1-2|TRBV10-3
CAISERGDGYTF
TGTGCCATCAGTGAGAGGGGGGACGGCTACACCTTC
>.|.|TRBJ1-2|TRBV2
CASRMGTGVGYGYTF
TGTGCCAGCAGGATGGGGACGGGGGTGGGCTATGGCTACACCTTC
>.|few|TRBJ2-3|TRBV24-1
CATSDPGGVKGTDTQYF
TGTGCCACCAGTGATCCAGGAGGGGTAAAAGGCACAGATACGCAGTATTTT
>.|many|TRBJ1-5|TRBV2
CASSEGFQPQHF
TGTGCCAGCAGTGAGGGGTTTCAGCCCCAGCATTTT
>TRBD2|.|TRBJ2-3|TRBV4-2
CASSSGLAADTQYF
TGTGCCAGCAGCTCCGGACTAGCCGCAGATACGCAGTATTTT
>TRBD2|.|TRBJ2-3|TRBV4-2
CASNPGLAGVTDTQYF
TGTGCCAGCAACCCGGGACTAGCGGGGGTCACAGATACGCAGTATTTT
>.|.|TRBJ2-5|TRBV11-2
CASSLEPRTAGKETQYF
TGTGCCAGCAGCTTGGAGCCCAGGACGGCGGGGAAAGAGACCCAGTACTTC
>.|many|TRBJ1-1|TRBV7-3
CASSFALNTEAFF
TGTGCCAGCAGTTTCGCCCTCAACACTGAAGCTTTCTTT
>TRBD2|.|TRBJ2-1|TRBV28
CASSGGAGYNEQFF
TGTGCCAGCAGTGGGGGAGCGGGGTACAATGAGCAGTTCTTC
>.|.|TRBJ1-6|TRBV29-1
CSVMYPRESNSPLHF
TGCAGCGTCATGTACCCTCGGGAGTCGAATTCACCCCTCCACTTT
>.|.|TRBJ2-2|TRBV10-3
CAISSLQGTGELFF
TGTGCCATCAGTTCTCTACAGGGAACCGGGGAGCTGTTTTTT
>.|many|TRBJ2-3|TRBV18
CASSPLPSGPSTDTQYF
TGTGCCAGCTCACCCCTGCCAAGCGGGCCCAGCACAGATACGCAGTATTTT
>TRBD1|many|TRBJ1-5|TRBV28
CASSFGDLRGQDQPQHF
TGTGCCAGCAGTTTTGGGGACCTCAGGGGACAGGATCAGCCCCAGCATTTT
>.|many|TRBJ1-5|TRBV20-1
CSASRGLSNQPQHF
TGCAGTGCTAGCAGGGGATTAAGCAATCAGCCCCAGCATTTT
>TRBD1|many|TRBJ2-1|TRBV2
CASSEDRGFNEQFF
TGTGCCAGCAGTGAGGACAGGGGTTTCAATGAGCAGTTCTTC
>.|few|TRBJ2-1|TRBV18
CASSTVSQAWNEQFF
TGTGCCAGCTCAACCGTGTCACAGGCTTGGAATGAGCAGTTCTTC
>TRBD1|many|TRBJ2-5|TRBV7-7
CASSLQGIRETQYF
TGTGCTAGCAGCTTACAGGGGATCCGGGAGACCCAGTACTTC
>.|many|TRBJ1-1|TRBV11-2
CASSPEFEAFF
TGTGCCAGCAGTCCCGAATTTGAAGCTTTCTTT
>.|many|TRBJ1-2|TRBV20-1
CSARKGVGYGYTF
TGCAGTGCTAGAAAGGGGGTCGGCTATGGCTACACCTTC
>.|.|TRBJ2-2|TRBV3-1
CASSQQGNGNTGELFF
TGTGCCAGCAGCCAACAGGGAAATGGAAACACCGGGGAGCTGTTTTTT
>.|few|TRBJ2-5|TRBV11-2
CASSLAINRDEKTQYF
TGTGCCAGCAGCTTAGCAATCAACCGGGATGAGAAGACCCAGTACTTC
>.|many|TRBJ2-3|TRBV15
CATSSRLADTQYF
TGTGCCACCAGCAGCCGTCTAGCTGATACGCAGTATTTT
>.|few|TRBJ2-3|TRBV28
CASRKGGVVDTQYF
TGTGCCAGCAGGAAAGGGGGGGTCGTAGATACGCAGTATTTT
>.|many|TRBJ2-1|TRBV2
CASLQRWASNEQFF
TGTGCCAGTTTACAGAGGTGGGCAAGCAATGAGCAGTTCTTC
>.|.|TRBJ2-7|TRBV20-1
CSARPQEGGSVYEQYF
TGCAGTGCTAGGCCCCAGGAGGGGGGTTCCGTCTACGAGCAGTACTTC
>.|few|TRBJ2-5|TRBV2
CASSGQTYQETQYF
TGTGCCAGCAGTGGGCAGACGTACCAAGAGACCCAGTACTTC